A few counts support the clone carrying this T cell receptor (beta chain). Its specificity is not known. A read error may account for a junction end that differs from germline. Amplification yielded TCR beta CDR3 regions, with RNA transcripts as the source. TCR CDR3 underwent first-round RT-PCR with the HTBI primer set. MiXCR was run by TCRdb on the multiplex PCR reads, yielding one entry per CDR3 protein. This sample has around 800,000 distinct CDR3 sequences, with roughly 37% found just once. Using 9.5 to 10 ml of fresh peripheral blood, PBMCs were prepared. The record originates from a study of T cells in Graves' hyperthyroidism and ophthalmopathy. In the study overall: Once the initial diagnosis was made, peripheral blood was obtained before any treatment.

Overall study results and limits: Through a model of 13 V-J features, ophthalmopathy was separated from stable hyperthyroidism. Most clonotypes expanded in the thyroid (above 0.001) were also present in blood.

Sequencing was carried out using blood. The TCR sequence derives from a young man with Graves' hyperthyroidism.

Here the CDR3 DNA reads TGCGCCAGCAGCCAAGAGCAGAGTCGTGGGGAGCTGTTTTTT. As protein: CASSQEQSRGELFF. The gene calls are TRBV7-2 and TRBJ2-2; D ambiguous. Per the germline V gene, CDR1 is SGHTA and CDR2 is FQGNSA. CDR3 length equals 14 residues.